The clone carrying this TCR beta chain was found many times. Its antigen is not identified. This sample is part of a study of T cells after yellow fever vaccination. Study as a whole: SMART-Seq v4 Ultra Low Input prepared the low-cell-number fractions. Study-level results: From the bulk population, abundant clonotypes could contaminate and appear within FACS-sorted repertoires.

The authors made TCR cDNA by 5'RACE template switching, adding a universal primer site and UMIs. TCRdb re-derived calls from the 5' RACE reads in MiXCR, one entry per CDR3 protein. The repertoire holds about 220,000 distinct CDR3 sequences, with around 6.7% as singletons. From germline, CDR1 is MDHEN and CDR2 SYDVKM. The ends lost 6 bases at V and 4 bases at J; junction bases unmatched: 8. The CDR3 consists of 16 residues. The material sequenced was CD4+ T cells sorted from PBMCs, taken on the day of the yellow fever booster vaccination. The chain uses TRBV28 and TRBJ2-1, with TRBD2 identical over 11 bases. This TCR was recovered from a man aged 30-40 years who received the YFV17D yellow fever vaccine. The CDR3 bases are TGTGCCAGCAGACCCGGGGGGACTAGCGGATACAATGAGCAGTTCTTC. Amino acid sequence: CASRPGGTSGYNEQFF.